This T cell receptor beta chain was sequenced in a study of shared clonotypes between healthy human individuals. It was at deep level that the assay was run. The sorted-subset replicate PCRs were given about 210 ng DNA, which is 25,000 to 35,000 T cell genomes. In the study's own analysis: For the immunoSEQ data, sequences were junction-only without quality scores, so filtering differed. The data were produced by immunoSEQ multiplex PCR, yet TCRdb's version contains in-frame clones alone and is incomplete. V and J calls and clone size are copied from that table; D and trimming were computed from the DNA. The table records fewer than 150,000 clones, around 73% of them present only once. The sequenced sample was memory CD8+ T cells sorted from blood. Subset indicated: CD45RO+ cells pooled with CCR7-negative TemRA cells. The receptor comes from a young woman in good health.

CDR3 DNA sequence: TGTGCCAGCAGCTCGATACAGGGGTGGCATCAACGGACCGGGGAGCTGTTTTTT. It codes for CASSSIQGWHQRTGELFF. The V gene is TRBV5-6, the J gene TRBJ2-2; 7 bases are a match to TRBD1. V dropped 3 bases and J dropped 5; count of bases not matched to a gene: 16. The CDR3 extends over 18 amino acids. Germline V lookup: CDR1 SGHDT, CDR2 YYEEEE.